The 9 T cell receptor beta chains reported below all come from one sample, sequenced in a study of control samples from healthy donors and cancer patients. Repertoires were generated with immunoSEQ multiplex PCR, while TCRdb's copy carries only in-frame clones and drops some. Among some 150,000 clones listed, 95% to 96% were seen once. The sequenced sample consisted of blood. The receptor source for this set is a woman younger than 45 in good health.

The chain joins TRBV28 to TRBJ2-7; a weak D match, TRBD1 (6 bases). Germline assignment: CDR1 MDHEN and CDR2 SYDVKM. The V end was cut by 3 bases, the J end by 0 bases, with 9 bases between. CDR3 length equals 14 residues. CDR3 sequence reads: CASSFTGSSYEQYF. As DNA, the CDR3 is TGTGCCAGCAGTTTTACAGGGAGCTCCTACGAGCAGTACTTC.

Written as DNA, the CDR3 is TGTGCCAGCTCACCACCGTCGGGATCCGGTTACTCCTACAATGAGCAGTTCTTC. Protein sequence: CASSPPSGSGYSYNEQFF. This chain uses TRBV18 with TRBJ2-1, with D possibly TRBD2 on 5 matching bases. Germline CDR1 is KGHSH and CDR2 is LQKENI. This CDR3 is built from 18 residues. Trimming pared 0 bases from V and 0 bases from J, leaving 15 bases between.

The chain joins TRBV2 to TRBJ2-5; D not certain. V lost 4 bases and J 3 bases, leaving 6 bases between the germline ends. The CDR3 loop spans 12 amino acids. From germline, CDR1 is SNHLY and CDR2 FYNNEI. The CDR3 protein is CASSGVKETQYF. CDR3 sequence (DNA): TGTGCCAGCAGTGGGGTTAAAGAGACCCAGTACTTC.

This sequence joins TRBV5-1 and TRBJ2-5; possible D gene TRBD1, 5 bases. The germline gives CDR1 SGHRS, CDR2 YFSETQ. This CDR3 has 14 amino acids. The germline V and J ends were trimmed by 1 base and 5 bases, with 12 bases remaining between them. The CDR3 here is CASSLQGRRETQYF. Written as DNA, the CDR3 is TGCGCCAGCAGCTTGCAGGGCCGCCGGGAGACCCAGTACTTC.

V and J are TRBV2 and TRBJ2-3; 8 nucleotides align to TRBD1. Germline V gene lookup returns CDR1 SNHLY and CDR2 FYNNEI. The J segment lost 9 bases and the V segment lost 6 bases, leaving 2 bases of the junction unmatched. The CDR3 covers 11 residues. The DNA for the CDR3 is TGTGCCAGCAGGGGGACAGGCACGCAGTATTTT. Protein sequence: CASRGTGTQYF.

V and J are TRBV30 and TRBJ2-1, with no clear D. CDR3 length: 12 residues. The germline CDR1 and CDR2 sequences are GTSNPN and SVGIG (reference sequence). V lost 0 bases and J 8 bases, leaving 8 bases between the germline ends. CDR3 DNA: TGTGCCTGGAGTGTAATTGGGCATGAGCAGTTCTTC. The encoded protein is CAWSVIGHEQFF.

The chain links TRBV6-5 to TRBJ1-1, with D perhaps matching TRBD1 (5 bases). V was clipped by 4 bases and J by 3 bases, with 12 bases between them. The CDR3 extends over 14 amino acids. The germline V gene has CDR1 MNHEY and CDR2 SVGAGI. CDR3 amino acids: CASSSAGRDTEAFF. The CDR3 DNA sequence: TGTGCCAGCAGTTCGGCAGGGCGGGACACTGAAGCTTTCTTT.

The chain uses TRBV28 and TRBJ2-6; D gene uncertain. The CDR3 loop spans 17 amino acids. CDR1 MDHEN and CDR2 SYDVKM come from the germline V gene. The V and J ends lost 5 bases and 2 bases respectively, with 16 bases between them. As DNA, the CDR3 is TGTGCCAGCAGTCCCCGCCCCGGTGAGGCTGGGGCCAACGTCCTGACTTTC. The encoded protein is CASSPRPGEAGANVLTF.

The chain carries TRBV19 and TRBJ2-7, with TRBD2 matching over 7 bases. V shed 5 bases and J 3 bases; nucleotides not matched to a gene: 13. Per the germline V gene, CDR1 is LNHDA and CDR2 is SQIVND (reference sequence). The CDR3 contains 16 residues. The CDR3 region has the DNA TGTGCCAGTAGTCCGATCCACGTCGCGGGAGACTACGAGCAGTACTTC. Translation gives CASSPIHVAGDYEQYF. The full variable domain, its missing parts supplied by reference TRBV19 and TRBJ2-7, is DGGITQSPKYLFRKEGQNVTLSCEQNLNHDAMYWYRQDPGQGLRLIYYSQIVNDFQKGDIAEGYSVSREKKESFPLTVTSAQKNPTAFYLCASSPIHVAGDYEQYFGPGTRLTVT.